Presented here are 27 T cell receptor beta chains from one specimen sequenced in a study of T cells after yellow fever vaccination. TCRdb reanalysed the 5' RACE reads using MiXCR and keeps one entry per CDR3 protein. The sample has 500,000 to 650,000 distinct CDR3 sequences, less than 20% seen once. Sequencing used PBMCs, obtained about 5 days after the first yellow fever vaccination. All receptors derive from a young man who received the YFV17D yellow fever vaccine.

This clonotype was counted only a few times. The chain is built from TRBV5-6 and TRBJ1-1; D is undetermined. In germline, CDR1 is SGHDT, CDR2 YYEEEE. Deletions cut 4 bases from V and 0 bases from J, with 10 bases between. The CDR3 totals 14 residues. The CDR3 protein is CASSRLAMNTEAFF. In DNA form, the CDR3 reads TGTGCCAGCAGCCGGCTGGCCATGAACACTGAAGCTTTCTTT.

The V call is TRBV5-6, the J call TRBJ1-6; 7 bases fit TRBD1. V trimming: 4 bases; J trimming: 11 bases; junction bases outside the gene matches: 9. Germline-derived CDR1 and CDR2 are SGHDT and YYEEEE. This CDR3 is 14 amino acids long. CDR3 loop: CASSTPGQWAPLHF. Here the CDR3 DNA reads TGTGCCAGCAGCACGCCGGGACAGTGGGCACCCCTCCACTTT.

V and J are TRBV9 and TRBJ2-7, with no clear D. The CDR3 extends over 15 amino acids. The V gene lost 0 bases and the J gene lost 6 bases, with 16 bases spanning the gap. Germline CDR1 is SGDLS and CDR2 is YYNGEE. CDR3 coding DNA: TGTGCCAGCAGCGTAGATCTAAGGGTCTCGAGCGAGCAGTACTTC. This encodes CASSVDLRVSSEQYF.

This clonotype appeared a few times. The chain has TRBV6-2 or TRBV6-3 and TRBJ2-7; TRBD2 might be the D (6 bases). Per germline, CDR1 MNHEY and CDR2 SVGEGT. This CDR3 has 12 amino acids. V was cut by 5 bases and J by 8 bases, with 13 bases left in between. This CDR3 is CASSALGGQQYV. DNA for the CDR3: TGTGCCAGCAGTGCGCTGGGGGGACAGCAGTACGTC.

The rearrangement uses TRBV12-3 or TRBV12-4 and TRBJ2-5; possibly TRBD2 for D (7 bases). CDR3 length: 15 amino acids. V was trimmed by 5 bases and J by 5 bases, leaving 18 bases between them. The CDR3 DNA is TGTGCCAGCAGTCCTGTTCGGGGGGCGGTGGAGACCCAGTACTTC. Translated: CASSPVRGAVETQYF.

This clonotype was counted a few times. The DNA for the CDR3 is TGCGCCAGCAGCTTGCTTAGGGTCGATGAGCAGTTCTTC. Translating gives CASSLLRVDEQFF. V and J are TRBV5-1 and TRBJ2-1; D is uncertain. Germline V gene sequence: CDR1 SGHRS, CDR2 YFSETQ. The V end was cut by 1 base, the J end by 8 bases, with 10 bases between. The CDR3 spans 13 residues.

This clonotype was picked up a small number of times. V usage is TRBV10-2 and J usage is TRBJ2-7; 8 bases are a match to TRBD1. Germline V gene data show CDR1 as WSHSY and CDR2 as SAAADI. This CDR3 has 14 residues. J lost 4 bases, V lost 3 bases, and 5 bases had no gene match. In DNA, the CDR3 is TGCGCCAGCAGTGACGAGGACAGGGTATACGAGCAGTACTTC. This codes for CASSDEDRVYEQYF.

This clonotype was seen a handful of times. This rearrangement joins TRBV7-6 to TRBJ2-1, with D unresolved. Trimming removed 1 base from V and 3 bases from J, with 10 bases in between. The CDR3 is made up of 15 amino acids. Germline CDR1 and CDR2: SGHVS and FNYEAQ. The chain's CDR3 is CASSLDSPDYNEQFF. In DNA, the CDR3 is TGTGCCAGCAGCTTAGATTCCCCGGACTACAATGAGCAGTTCTTC.

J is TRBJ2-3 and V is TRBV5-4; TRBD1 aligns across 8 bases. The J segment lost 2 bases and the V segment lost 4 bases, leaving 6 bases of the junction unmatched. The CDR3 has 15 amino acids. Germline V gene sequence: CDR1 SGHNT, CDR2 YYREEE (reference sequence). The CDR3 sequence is CASSPTGDNTDTQYF. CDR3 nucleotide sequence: TGTGCCAGCAGCCCGACAGGGGACAACACAGATACGCAGTATTTT. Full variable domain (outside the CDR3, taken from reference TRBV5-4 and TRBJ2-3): ETGVTQSPTHLIKTRGQQVTLRCSSQSGHNTVSWYQQALGQGPQFIFQYYREEENGRGNFPPRFSGLQFPNYSSELNVNALELDDSALYLCASSPTGDNTDTQYFGPGTRLTVL.

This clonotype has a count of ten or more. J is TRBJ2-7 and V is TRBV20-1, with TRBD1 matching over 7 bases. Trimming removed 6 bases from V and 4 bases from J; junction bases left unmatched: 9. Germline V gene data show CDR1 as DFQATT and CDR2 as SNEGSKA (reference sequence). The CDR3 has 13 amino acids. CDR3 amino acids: CSAETGIKYEQYV. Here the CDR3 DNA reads TGCAGTGCCGAGACAGGGATTAAGTACGAGCAGTACGTC.

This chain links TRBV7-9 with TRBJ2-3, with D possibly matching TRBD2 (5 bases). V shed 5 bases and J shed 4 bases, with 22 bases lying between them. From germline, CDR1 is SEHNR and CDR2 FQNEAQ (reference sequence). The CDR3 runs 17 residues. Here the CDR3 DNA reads TGTGCCAGCAGCCCGGCAATAGGACTCAACCGTCCAGATACGCAGTATTTT. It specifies CASSPAIGLNRPDTQYF.

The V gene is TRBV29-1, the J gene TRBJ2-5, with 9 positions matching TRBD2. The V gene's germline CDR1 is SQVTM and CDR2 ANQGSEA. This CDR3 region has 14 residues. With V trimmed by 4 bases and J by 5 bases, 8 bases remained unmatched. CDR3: CSVAASGVGETQYF. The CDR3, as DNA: TGCAGCGTTGCAGCTAGCGGGGTTGGGGAGACCCAGTACTTC.

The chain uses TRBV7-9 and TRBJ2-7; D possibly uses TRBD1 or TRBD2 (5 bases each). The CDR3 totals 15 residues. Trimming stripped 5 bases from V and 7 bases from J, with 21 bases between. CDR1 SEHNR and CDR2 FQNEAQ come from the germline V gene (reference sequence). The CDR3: CASSPTGAQTREQYF. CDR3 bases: TGTGCCAGCAGCCCAACCGGGGCCCAGACTCGGGAGCAGTACTTC.

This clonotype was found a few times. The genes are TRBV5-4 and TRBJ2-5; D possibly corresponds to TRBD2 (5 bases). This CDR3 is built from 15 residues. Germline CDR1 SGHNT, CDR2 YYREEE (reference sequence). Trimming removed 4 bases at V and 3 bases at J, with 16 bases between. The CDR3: CASSGGSWQKETQYF. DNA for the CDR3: TGTGCCAGCAGCGGCGGGTCGTGGCAGAAAGAGACCCAGTACTTC.

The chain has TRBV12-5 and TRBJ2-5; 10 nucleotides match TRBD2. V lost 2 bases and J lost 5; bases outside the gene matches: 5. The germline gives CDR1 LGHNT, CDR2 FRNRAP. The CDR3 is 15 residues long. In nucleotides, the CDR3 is TGTGCTAGTGGTTTGCAAGCGGGGGGGCACGAGACCCAGTACTTC. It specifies CASGLQAGGHETQYF.

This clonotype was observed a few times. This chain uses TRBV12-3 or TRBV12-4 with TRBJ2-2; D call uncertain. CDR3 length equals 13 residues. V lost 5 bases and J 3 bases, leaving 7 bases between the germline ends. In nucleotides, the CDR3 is TGTGCCAGCAGTGGGTTCTACACCGGGGAGCTGTTTTTT. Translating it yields CASSGFYTGELFF.

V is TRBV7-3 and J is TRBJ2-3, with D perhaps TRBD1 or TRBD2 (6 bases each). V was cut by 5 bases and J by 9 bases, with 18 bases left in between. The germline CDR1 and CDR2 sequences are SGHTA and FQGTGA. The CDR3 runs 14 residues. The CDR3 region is CASSPGLGGPTQYF. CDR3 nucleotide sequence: TGTGCCAGCAGCCCCGGATTAGGGGGGCCGACGCAGTATTTT.

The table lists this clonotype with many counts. The CDR3 here is CASSLLQGEHGYTF. Written as DNA, the CDR3 is TGCGCCAGCAGCTTGTTACAGGGGGAGCATGGCTACACCTTC. J is TRBJ1-2 and V is TRBV5-1; 8 bases agree with TRBD1. This CDR3 is 14 amino acids long. V lost 1 base to trimming and J lost 6 bases; unmatched junction nucleotides: 5. Per germline, CDR1 SGHRS and CDR2 YFSETQ.

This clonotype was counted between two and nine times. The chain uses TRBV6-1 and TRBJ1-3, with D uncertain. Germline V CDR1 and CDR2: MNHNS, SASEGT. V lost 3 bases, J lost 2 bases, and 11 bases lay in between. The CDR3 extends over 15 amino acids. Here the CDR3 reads CASSDNEGAGNTIYF. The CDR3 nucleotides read TGTGCCAGCAGTGACAACGAGGGTGCTGGAAACACCATATATTTT.

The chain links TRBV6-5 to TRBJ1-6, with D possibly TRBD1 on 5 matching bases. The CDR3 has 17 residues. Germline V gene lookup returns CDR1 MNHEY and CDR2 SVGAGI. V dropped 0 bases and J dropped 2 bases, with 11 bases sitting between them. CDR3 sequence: CASSYSTQGAYNSPLHF. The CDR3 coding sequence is TGTGCCAGCAGTTACTCGACCCAGGGTGCCTATAATTCACCCCTCCACTTT.

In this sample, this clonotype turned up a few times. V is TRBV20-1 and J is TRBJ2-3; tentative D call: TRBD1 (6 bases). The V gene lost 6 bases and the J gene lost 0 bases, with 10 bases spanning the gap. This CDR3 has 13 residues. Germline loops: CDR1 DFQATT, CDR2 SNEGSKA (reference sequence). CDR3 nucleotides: TGCAGTGCCATCGACAGGAGCACAGATACGCAGTATTTT. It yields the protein CSAIDRSTDTQYF.

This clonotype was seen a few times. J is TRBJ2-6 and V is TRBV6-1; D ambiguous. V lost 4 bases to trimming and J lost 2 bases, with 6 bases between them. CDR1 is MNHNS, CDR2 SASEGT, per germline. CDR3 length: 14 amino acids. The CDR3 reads CASSAVPGANVLTF. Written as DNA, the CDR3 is TGTGCCAGCAGTGCGGTCCCTGGGGCCAACGTCCTGACTTTC.

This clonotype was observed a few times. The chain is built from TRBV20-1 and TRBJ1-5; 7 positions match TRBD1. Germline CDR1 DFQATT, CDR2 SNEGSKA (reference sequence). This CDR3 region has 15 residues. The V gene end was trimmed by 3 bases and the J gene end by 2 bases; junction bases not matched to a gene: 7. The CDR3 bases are TGCAGTGCTAGGCTGACAGGGTTTGGCAATCAGCCCCAGCATTTT. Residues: CSARLTGFGNQPQHF.

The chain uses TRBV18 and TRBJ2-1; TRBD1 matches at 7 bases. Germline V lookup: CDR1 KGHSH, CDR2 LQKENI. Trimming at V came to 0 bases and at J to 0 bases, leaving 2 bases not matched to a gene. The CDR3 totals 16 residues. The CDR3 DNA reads TGTGCCAGCTCACCACCGCGACAGGGCTCCTACAATGAGCAGTTCTTC. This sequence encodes CASSPPRQGSYNEQFF.

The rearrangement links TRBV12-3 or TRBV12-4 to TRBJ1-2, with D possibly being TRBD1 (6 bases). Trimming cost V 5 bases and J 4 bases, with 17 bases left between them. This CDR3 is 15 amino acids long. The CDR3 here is CASSPGARGAYGYTF. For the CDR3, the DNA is TGTGCCAGCAGTCCCGGAGCTCGGGGGGCCTATGGCTACACCTTC.

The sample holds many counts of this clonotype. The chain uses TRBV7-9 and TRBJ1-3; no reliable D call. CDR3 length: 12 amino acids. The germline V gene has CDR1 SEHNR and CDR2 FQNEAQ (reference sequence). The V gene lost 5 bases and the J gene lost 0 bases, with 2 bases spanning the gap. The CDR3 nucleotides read TGTGCCAGCAGCACCTCTGGAAACACCATATATTTT. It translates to CASSTSGNTIYF.

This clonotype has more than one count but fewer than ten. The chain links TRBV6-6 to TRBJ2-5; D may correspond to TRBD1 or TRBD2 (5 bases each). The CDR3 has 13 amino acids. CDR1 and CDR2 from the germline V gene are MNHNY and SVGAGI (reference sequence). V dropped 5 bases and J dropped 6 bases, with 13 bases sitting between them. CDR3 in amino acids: CASSGDVPKTQYF. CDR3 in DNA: TGTGCCAGCAGTGGGGACGTCCCAAAGACCCAGTACTTC.